This TCR beta chain was observed in a study of OX40 agonist ivuxolimab in advanced cancers. This CDR3 is built from 15 residues. Trimming took 4 bases from V and 2 from J, leaving 15 bases between them. CDR1 and CDR2 (germline): SGHRS, YFSETQ. This table comes from immunoSEQ multiplex PCR, and its TCRdb copy is limited to in-frame clones, with some not included. This table has over 60,000 clones, roughly 80% appearing once. This specimen consisted of CD4+ or CD8+ T cells sorted from blood, obtained in a trial of the OX40 agonist ivuxolimab. This TCR derives from an adult with an advanced solid tumor such as melanoma, head and neck, liver or kidney cancer. The chain uses TRBV5-1 and TRBJ1-1; tentative D call: TRBD1 (5 bases). CDR3 bases: TGCGCCAGCAGCCGAGCCACTACAGGAAACACTGAAGCTTTCTTT. This codes for CASSRATTGNTEAFF.